This T cell receptor beta chain was recovered during a study of tumor and adjacent non-tumor tissue in lung cancer. The study, taken as a whole, reports: Top 100 clones took a larger repertoire share in normal lung. Patients with more diverse tumor TCRs had worse survival.

The library came from three nested PCR rounds adapted from ARM-PCR protocols. TCRdb re-called the multiplex PCR reads through MiXCR, storing one row per CDR3 protein. The table shows 40,000 to 50,000 distinct CDR3 sequences, with about two thirds occurring only once. This clonotype was seen a single time. The antigen is undetermined. At one boundary the junction diverges from the germline segment, which might be a read error. This CDR3 contains 14 residues. Germline CDR1 is MGHRA and CDR2 is YSYEKL. RNA was extracted from bulk tissue without any cell sorting. This non-tumor lung sample came from over 3 cm beyond the tumor edge.

The gene calls are TRBV4-1 and TRBJ1-1; perhaps TRBD1 as D (6 bases). The TCR originated in a woman aged 70-85 years with non-small cell lung cancer. The source material was distant non-tumor lung tissue. The CDR3 protein is CSSRHRTENTEAFF. CDR3 coding DNA: TGCTCCAGCAGGCACCGGACAGAGAACACTGAAGCTTTCTTC.